The 32 T cell receptor beta chains reported below all come from one sample, sequenced in a study of response to subunit inactivated influenza vaccine. Using its own MiXCR run on the RT-PCR reads, TCRdb lists one record per CDR3 protein. Seen here are hundreds of thousands of distinct CDR3 sequences, 15% to 19% observed once, and the top ten hold 11%. The specimen was PBMCs from blood, collected approximately 12 days after vaccination. All receptors come from a man aged 50 to 60 who received an inactivated influenza vaccine.

In nucleotides, the CDR3 is TGTGCCAGCAGCTCAGAGGGACTTACCTACGAGCAGTACTTC. It translates to CASSSEGLTYEQYF. The chain recombines TRBV4-2 with TRBJ2-7, with D possibly TRBD2 on 6 matching bases. In germline, CDR1 is LGHNA, CDR2 YNFKEQ. CDR3 length equals 14 residues. The V and J ends lost 5 bases and 2 bases respectively, with 13 bases between them.

V and J are TRBV10-3 and TRBJ1-5; possibly TRBD1 for D (5 bases). The CDR3 runs 17 residues. V shed 0 bases and J shed 3 bases, with 15 bases lying between them. The germline V gene encodes CDR1 ENHRY and CDR2 SYGVKD. The CDR3 spells CAISESKGSGNNQPQHF. CDR3 nucleotide sequence: TGTGCCATCAGTGAGTCGAAGGGATCAGGGAACAATCAGCCCCAGCATTTT.

The chain is built from TRBV3-1 and TRBJ2-3, with D perhaps TRBD2 (6 bases). Germline V gene data show CDR1 as LGHDT and CDR2 as YNNKEL (reference sequence). V was trimmed by 2 bases and J by 2 bases, leaving 11 bases between them. This CDR3 spans 15 amino acids. This CDR3 reads CASSQRDSLTDTQYF. In nucleotides, the CDR3 is TGTGCCAGCAGCCAACGGGACTCCCTCACAGATACGCAGTATTTT.

The chain uses TRBV7-2 and TRBJ2-7; either TRBD1 or TRBD2 may fit D (7 bases each). Germline assignment: CDR1 SGHTA and CDR2 FQGNSA. Trimming pared 1 base from V and 6 bases from J, leaving 13 bases between. This CDR3 contains 14 residues. The CDR3: CASSLERRGGEQYF. In DNA form, the CDR3 reads TGTGCCAGCAGCTTAGAGCGCAGGGGGGGCGAGCAGTACTTC.

This clonotype was counted a few times. This chain joins TRBV20-1 and TRBJ2-7; D is ambiguous. V lost 1 base and J lost 0, with 10 bases in between. There are 14 residues in the CDR3. Per germline, CDR1 DFQATT and CDR2 SNEGSKA (reference sequence). The CDR3 sequence: CSARAPTVSYEQYF. The CDR3 bases are TGCAGTGCTAGAGCCCCGACTGTCTCCTACGAGCAGTACTTC.

A few counts support this clonotype. The chain combines TRBV29-1 with TRBJ2-2; TRBD2 matches 11 bases. CDR3 size: 16 residues. V lost 4 bases, J lost 1 base, and 5 bases stayed unmatched. Per germline, CDR1 SQVTM and CDR2 ANQGSEA. The CDR3 region is CSVGGTSGGNTGELFF. The CDR3 region has the DNA TGCAGCGTTGGGGGCACTAGCGGGGGGAACACCGGGGAGCTGTTTTTT.

This clonotype was observed once. The chain recombines TRBV6-1 with TRBJ2-3; TRBD2 matches at 7 bases. Losses at the gene ends were 3 bases for V and 5 bases for J; bases not matched to a gene: 11. The CDR3 totals 16 residues. The germline V gene encodes CDR1 MNHNS and CDR2 SASEGT. The CDR3 protein is CASSDQRLAWGDTQYF. CDR3 in DNA: TGTGCCAGCAGTGACCAACGACTAGCCTGGGGAGATACGCAGTATTTT.

The CDR3 sequence: CSVEGYGTSGTDYYNEQFF. The DNA for the CDR3 is TGCAGCGTTGAAGGTTACGGGACTAGCGGTACGGACTATTACAATGAGCAGTTCTTC. J is TRBJ2-1 and V is TRBV29-1; 11 bases are shared with TRBD2. Trimming cost V 1 base and J 4 bases; bases outside gene matches: 15. CDR3 length equals 19 residues. Germline lookup yields CDR1 SQVTM and CDR2 ANQGSEA.

This clonotype was seen a few times. The chain has TRBV12-3 or TRBV12-4 and TRBJ2-1; 8 nucleotides line up with TRBD1. V shed 7 bases and J 4 bases; nucleotides not matched to a gene: 9. The CDR3 covers 15 residues. The CDR3 region has the DNA TGTGCCAGCACCGGGGGACAGGACGCTTACAATGAGCAGTTCTTC. It is translated as CASTGGQDAYNEQFF.

The chain links TRBV4-3 to TRBJ2-7; D remains ambiguous. The CDR3 length is 14 residues. Germline V gene lookup returns CDR1 LGHNA and CDR2 YSLEER. Trimming took off 0 bases at V and 3 bases at J, with 9 bases between the two ends. The CDR3 nucleotides read TGCGCCAGCAGCCAAGAATCGTTCAGCTACGAGCAGTACTTC. Amino acids: CASSQESFSYEQYF.

This clonotype showed up just a few times. The chain is built from TRBV19 and TRBJ2-3; 8 bases map to TRBD1. The trim removed 3 bases at V and 1 base at J, leaving 0 bases unmatched. This CDR3 has 14 residues. Germline CDR1 and CDR2: LNHDA and SQIVND (reference sequence). The DNA for the CDR3 is TGTGCCAGTAGTATGGGACAGGGCACAGATACGCAGTATTTT. Amino acid sequence: CASSMGQGTDTQYF.

This clonotype was observed a handful of times. CDR3 residues: CASSSAGWAENTGELFF. The CDR3 coding sequence is TGTGCCAGCAGTTCCGCAGGGTGGGCGGAAAACACCGGGGAGCTGTTTTTT. This chain links TRBV28 with TRBJ2-2, with TRBD1 as a possible D gene (5 bases). Germline loops: CDR1 MDHEN, CDR2 SYDVKM. The ends were cut back, 4 bases at V and 2 bases at J, with 17 bases in the middle. This CDR3 is built from 17 residues.

This clonotype was picked up a small number of times. The chain recombines TRBV20-1 with TRBJ2-7; 9 bases map to TRBD1. Per germline, CDR1 DFQATT and CDR2 SNEGSKA (reference sequence). This CDR3 contains 14 residues. Germline trimming cut 2 bases from V and 5 bases from J; bases unmatched to any gene: 7. CDR3 region: CSARTMGQGDEQYF. CDR3 DNA: TGCAGTGCTAGAACTATGGGACAGGGTGACGAGCAGTACTTC.

This clonotype came up a few times. This chain connects TRBV5-6 to TRBJ2-2; D may correspond to TRBD1 or TRBD2 (5 bases each). V lost 2 bases and J lost 5, with 13 bases in between. Looked up from germline, CDR1 is SGHDT and CDR2 is YYEEEE. This CDR3 comprises 15 residues. Here the CDR3 reads CASSFSSSGTGELFF. The CDR3 DNA follows: TGTGCCAGCAGCTTTTCTAGCTCAGGGACCGGGGAGCTGTTTTTT.

This clonotype was counted only a few times. The rearrangement uses TRBV3-1 and TRBJ2-1; D not resolved. Between the trimmed V and J ends, which lost 1 base and 5 bases, there was a span of 12 bases. CDR1 is LGHDT and CDR2 is YNNKEL in the germline V gene (reference sequence). CDR3 size: 15 residues. CDR3: CASSQGLESNNEQFF. Here the CDR3 DNA reads TGTGCCAGCAGCCAAGGGCTGGAGTCTAACAATGAGCAGTTCTTC.

V gene TRBV10-3 combines with J gene TRBJ2-1, with D perhaps matching TRBD1 or TRBD2 (5 bases each). The CDR3 has 13 amino acids. CDR1 and CDR2 (germline): ENHRY, SYGVKD. V was trimmed by 6 bases and J by 9 bases, leaving 15 bases between them. The CDR3 nucleotides are TGTGCCATCAGCGCCGGGACCCCATCTGAGCAGTTCTTC. It encodes CAISAGTPSEQFF.

There are a few counts of this clonotype. The rearrangement links TRBV6-1 to TRBJ1-5, with TRBD1 matching 11 bases. Germline loops: CDR1 MNHNS, CDR2 SASEGT. The CDR3 has 16 residues. V trimming: 6 bases; J trimming: 0 bases; junction bases outside the gene matches: 4. The CDR3 region is CASRPGQGASNQPQHF. CDR3 in DNA: TGTGCCAGCAGGCCCGGACAGGGGGCTAGCAATCAGCCCCAGCATTTT.

The chain is built from TRBV6-1 and TRBJ2-7; 7 positions agree with TRBD1. The CDR3 runs to 14 residues. Germline CDR1 MNHNS, CDR2 SASEGT. With V trimmed by 7 bases and J by 1 base, 7 bases remained unmatched. The CDR3 here is CASNPGTVSYEQYF. The DNA for the CDR3 is TGTGCCAGCAATCCCGGGACAGTATCCTACGAGCAGTACTTC.

The genes are TRBV11-1 and TRBJ2-1, with 9 bases that match TRBD1. Trimming removed 5 bases from V and 9 bases from J; junction bases left unmatched: 8. Per the germline V gene, CDR1 is SGHAT and CDR2 is FQDESV (reference sequence). The CDR3 has 14 amino acids. CDR3 sequence reads: CASSIRDREAEQFF. The CDR3 DNA reads as TGTGCCAGCAGCATCCGGGACAGGGAGGCTGAGCAGTTCTTC.

This clonotype was counted only a few times. This chain connects TRBV6-1 to TRBJ1-5; 8 bases fit TRBD1. V trimming: 5 bases; J trimming: 7 bases; junction bases outside the gene matches: 7. The CDR3 loop spans 14 amino acids. Germline V lookup: CDR1 MNHNS, CDR2 SASEGT. The CDR3 DNA reads as TGTGCCAGCAGTAAGTCCACAGGGGGACAGCCCCAGCATTTT. As protein: CASSKSTGGQPQHF.

This clonotype occurred a few times. V gene TRBV7-2 combines with J gene TRBJ2-3; 10 nucleotides align to TRBD2. The CDR3 sequence is 16 residues long. The germline V gene has CDR1 SGHTA and CDR2 FQGNSA. Losses at the gene ends were 5 bases for V and 2 bases for J; bases not matched to a gene: 7. In nucleotides, the CDR3 is TGTGCCAGCAGCGGCCGACTAGCGGGCCCCACAGATACGCAGTATTTT. Encoded protein: CASSGRLAGPTDTQYF. Full variable domain (remainder filled in from reference TRBV7-2 and TRBJ2-3): GAGVSQSPSNKVTEKGKDVELRCDPISGHTALYWYRQSLGQGLEFLIYFQGNSAPDKSGLPSDRFSAERTGGSVSTLTIQRTQQEDSAVYLCASSGRLAGPTDTQYFGPGTRLTVL.

In its sample, this clonotype was seen many times. This sequence joins TRBV7-2 and TRBJ2-2; 7 bases fit TRBD2. The germline V gene encodes CDR1 SGHTA and CDR2 FQGNSA. Unmatched junction bases numbered 8, after V lost 1 base and J lost 6 bases. This CDR3 region has 16 residues. The CDR3 protein is CASSLEGLPRSGELFF. The CDR3 coding sequence is TGTGCCAGCAGCTTAGAGGGACTACCAAGGTCCGGGGAGCTGTTTTTT.

J is TRBJ2-1 and V is TRBV7-6; D is unclear. The CDR3 has 15 amino acids. Trimming pared 1 base from V and 3 bases from J, leaving 10 bases between. Germline CDR1 and CDR2: SGHVS and FNYEAQ. The CDR3 region has the DNA TGTGCCAGCAGCTTAGTTATTGGGAACTACAATGAGCAGTTCTTC. Translating it yields CASSLVIGNYNEQFF.

This clonotype appeared a few times. The chain uses TRBV10-3 and TRBJ2-7, with D unresolved. V was shortened by 3 bases and J by 7 bases, with 7 bases between the two germline ends. The CDR3 runs 11 residues. CDR1 and CDR2 (germline): ENHRY, SYGVKD. CDR3 sequence: CAISDTGEQYF. The CDR3 DNA reads TGTGCCATCAGTGATACCGGGGAGCAGTACTTC.

The chain couples TRBV29-1 to TRBJ1-2; maybe TRBD1 (6 bases). Per the germline V gene, CDR1 is SQVTM and CDR2 is ANQGSEA. V was clipped by 6 bases and J by 4 bases, with 12 bases between them. The CDR3 spans 12 residues. Written as DNA, the CDR3 is TGCAGCGTAACAACAGGGACCTATGGCTACACCTTC. It encodes CSVTTGTYGYTF.

The sample holds one count of this clonotype. This chain uses TRBV5-6 with TRBJ2-1; 8 nucleotides align to TRBD1. Germline loops: CDR1 SGHDT, CDR2 YYEEEE. The CDR3 is 14 amino acids. V lost 2 bases, J lost 6 bases, and 4 bases stayed unmatched. The CDR3 DNA is TGTGCCAGCAGCTTACAGGGGGTGGTCAATGAGCAGTTCTTC. Its protein is CASSLQGVVNEQFF.

The gene calls are TRBV9 and TRBJ1-1; 7 bases are a match to TRBD1. Germline V lookup: CDR1 SGDLS, CDR2 YYNGEE. J gave up 1 base and V 1 base, and 1 base lay outside the gene matches. The CDR3 extends over 14 amino acids. CDR3 residues: CASSVRTGNTEAFF. The CDR3 DNA reads as TGTGCCAGCAGCGTAAGGACAGGGAACACTGAAGCTTTCTTT.

This clonotype was counted ten times or more. The V and J genes are TRBV12-3 or TRBV12-4 and TRBJ2-1, with D maybe TRBD2 (5 bases). The CDR3 runs 15 residues. V dropped 7 bases and J dropped 5 bases, with 18 bases sitting between them. The CDR3 region is CASKITDSGHNEQFF. Written as DNA, the CDR3 is TGTGCCAGCAAGATCACGGACTCCGGACACAATGAGCAGTTCTTC.

The chain combines TRBV20-1 with TRBJ1-2; 9 bases are shared with TRBD1. CDR1 and CDR2 (germline): DFQATT, SNEGSKA (reference sequence). This CDR3 is 14 amino acids long. The junction had 6 bases not matched to a gene; V was cut back by 2 bases and J by 5 bases. CDR3 protein: CSARTRTGEYGYTF. The CDR3 DNA follows: TGCAGTGCTAGAACCCGGACAGGGGAGTATGGCTACACCTTC.

This clonotype has just a few counts. The rearrangement links TRBV29-1 to TRBJ2-5, with 9 bases identical to TRBD2. Looked up from germline, CDR1 is SQVTM and CDR2 is ANQGSEA. CDR3 length equals 15 residues. The V segment lost 7 bases and the J segment 0 bases; nucleotides outside the gene matches: 9. The CDR3 DNA is TGCAGCGCCATCCCAGCTAGCGGGGACCAAGAGACCCAGTACTTC. Translated: CSAIPASGDQETQYF.

CDR3 region: CASSAQGIYSKNIQYF. The CDR3 DNA follows: TGTGCCAGCAGCGCCCAGGGGATTTATAGCAAAAACATTCAGTACTTC. The chain joins TRBV5-6 to TRBJ2-4; tentatively, D is TRBD1 (6 bases). The CDR3 totals 16 residues. CDR1 is SGHDT, CDR2 YYEEEE, per germline. Between the trimmed V and J ends, which lost 4 bases and 3 bases, there was a span of 17 bases.

The V and J genes are TRBV7-9 and TRBJ1-4; maybe TRBD1 (5 bases). The CDR3 loop spans 14 amino acids. Trimming took 4 bases from V and 10 from J, leaving 16 bases between them. Germline CDR1 is SEHNR and CDR2 is FQNEAQ (reference sequence). CDR3 sequence: CASSSIRGQGKLFF. DNA for the CDR3: TGTGCCAGCAGCTCCATCCGGGGCCAGGGAAAACTGTTTTTT.